The source of this T cell receptor beta chain is a study of T cells in localized non-small cell lung cancer. Study-wide findings and caveats: Appearance in adjacent lung was seen for a median around 60 of the top 100 tumor clones. The highest T cell clonality was in uninvolved adjacent lung, above tumor. Because only a single region of the tumor was sequenced, heterogeneity remains possible. Blood T cell density predicted longer survival; adjacent-lung clonality, shorter.

This clone was seen a single time. Its cognate antigen is unknown. V trimming: 3 bases; J trimming: 3 bases; junction bases outside the gene matches: 3. The CDR3 is made up of 15 amino acids. CDR1 is MNHEY and CDR2 is SMNVEV in the germline V gene (reference sequence). The protocol was immunoSEQ multiplex PCR, while the TCRdb copy is restricted to in-frame clones and leaves out a portion. The table has about 36,000 clones, roughly 85% seen once. This receptor was identified in a woman aged 40-69 years with stage I lung adenocarcinoma. This chain uses TRBV27 with TRBJ2-3; 10 bases align to TRBD1. The sample here was peripheral blood, taken before any cancer treatment. The CDR3 DNA reads TGTGCCAGCAGTTTTGGACAGGGGGGAACAGATACGCAGTATTTT. Translation gives CASSFGQGGTDTQYF.